Following are 21 T cell receptor beta chains from one sample sequenced in a study of blood T cell repertoires in COVID-19 (dated by TCRdb to 2020 to 2021). The library relied on the immunoSEQ multiplex PCR assay. TCRdb limited this immuneACCESS table to in-frame rearrangements with V and J called. A share of clones is missing; checked studies link under half to unresolved V genes, and the rest is unexplained. Within this sample are 75,000 to 100,000 clones, with around 88% of them counted one time only. In total, the top ten clones hold less than 6.5% of the sample. Material: peripheral blood. Source of these receptors: a man in his sixties with acute or convalescent COVID-19.

The rearrangement joins TRBV30 to TRBJ2-2; D is possibly TRBD2 (6 bases). Between the trimmed V and J ends, which lost 3 bases and 5 bases, there was a span of 19 bases. CDR1 GTSNPN and CDR2 SVGIG come from the germline V gene (reference sequence). CDR3 length: 16 amino acids. The CDR3 loop is CAWRGFGEDRTGELFF. In DNA, the CDR3 is TGTGCCTGGAGGGGCTTTGGGGAGGATCGAACCGGGGAGCTGTTTTTT.

The genes are TRBV2 and TRBJ1-2, with D tentatively TRBD1 (6 bases). The CDR3 extends over 16 amino acids. Germline CDR1 is SNHLY and CDR2 is FYNNEI. Trimming cost V 6 bases and J 6 bases, with 23 bases left between them. The chain's CDR3 is CASRERGGARSHGYTF. CDR3 nucleotides: TGTGCCAGCAGGGAGAGAGGGGGGGCGAGATCCCATGGCTACACCTTC.

This chain uses TRBV7-3 with TRBJ1-1; TRBD1 is a possible D gene (6 bases). The V end lost 5 bases, the J end lost 4 bases, and 11 bases lay between the germline ends. CDR1 and CDR2 from the germline V gene are SGHTA and FQGTGA. This CDR3 has 13 amino acids. As DNA, the CDR3 is TGTGCCAGCAGCCAAGGACAGATCACTGAAGCTTTCTTT. Translated: CASSQGQITEAFF. The full variable domain, its missing parts supplied by reference TRBV7-3 and TRBJ1-1, is GAGVSQTPSNKVTEKGKYVELRCDPISGHTALYWYRQSLGQGPEFLIYFQGTGAADDSGLPNDRFFAVRPEGSVSTLKIQRTERGDSAVYLCASSQGQITEAFFGQGTRLTVV.

This chain connects TRBV29-1 to TRBJ2-5; D may be TRBD1 (6 bases). V was shortened by 5 bases and J by 2 bases, with 15 bases between the two germline ends. This CDR3 has 14 residues. CDR1 and CDR2 (germline): SQVTM, ANQGSEA. The CDR3: CSVTQGSLQETQYF. The CDR3 region has the DNA TGCAGCGTTACCCAGGGGAGTTTACAAGAGACCCAGTACTTC.

This sequence joins TRBV5-1 and TRBJ1-4; D is unresolved. This CDR3 has 16 residues. Germline V gene data show CDR1 as SGHRS and CDR2 as YFSETQ. V lost 0 bases and J lost 5, with 14 bases in between. The CDR3 bases are TGCGCCAGCAGCTTGGTGGGCTTTGGGCAAAATGAAAAACTGTTTTTT. It yields the protein CASSLVGFGQNEKLFF.

CDR3 region: CAWRPGTSGGMYTQYF. The CDR3 DNA reads as TGTGCCTGGAGACCTGGGACTAGCGGGGGCATGTATACGCAGTATTTT. The chain links TRBV30 to TRBJ2-3, with 14 bases lining up with TRBD2. J was trimmed by 7 bases and V by 3 bases; bases with no gene match: 9. The CDR3 sequence is 16 residues long. Looked up from germline, CDR1 is GTSNPN and CDR2 is SVGIG (reference sequence).

The chain carries TRBV4-2 and TRBJ2-7; 7 nucleotides align to TRBD1. Trimming took 5 bases from V and 3 from J; bases not matched to a gene: 13. In germline, CDR1 is LGHNA, CDR2 YNFKEQ. The CDR3 covers 16 residues. This CDR3 reads CASSATGPGTDYEQYF. The CDR3, as DNA: TGTGCCAGCAGCGCAACCGGGCCCGGGACAGACTACGAGCAGTACTTC.

The chain links TRBV6-6 to TRBJ1-6; D may be TRBD1 (5 bases). This CDR3 is 13 amino acids long. Trimming removed 6 bases at V and 8 bases at J, with 11 bases between. The V gene's germline CDR1 is MNHNY and CDR2 SVGAGI (reference sequence). The CDR3 here is CASRGEVDSPLHF. CDR3 nucleotide sequence: TGTGCCAGCAGAGGGGAGGTGGATTCACCCCTCCACTTT.

The J gene is TRBJ2-1, the V gene TRBV7-2; weak D call: TRBD1 (5 bases). Germline CDR1 is SGHTA and CDR2 is FQGNSA. There are 14 residues in the CDR3. Deletions cut 0 bases from V and 6 bases from J, with 9 bases between. CDR3 coding DNA: TGTGCCAGCAGCTTAGCGTCAGGGCGCAATGAGCAGTTCTTC. It yields the protein CASSLASGRNEQFF.

V and J are TRBV5-8 and TRBJ1-2; 9 bases are a match to TRBD1. This CDR3 is built from 13 residues. The germline V gene has CDR1 SGHTS and CDR2 YDEGEE. V dropped 4 bases and J dropped 11; count of bases not matched to a gene: 9. CDR3 protein: CASSQTGTGMYTF. The CDR3 DNA reads as TGTGCCAGCAGCCAGACCGGGACAGGGATGTACACCTTC.

The sample holds one count of this clone. The J gene is TRBJ2-5, the V gene TRBV24-1, with a weak D call TRBD2 (6 bases). Germline-derived CDR1 and CDR2 are KGHDR and SFDVKD. With 5 bases removed from V and 1 base from J, the gap between germline ends came to 10 bases. The CDR3 length is 14 residues. CDR3 sequence: CATSGDSLQETQYF. The CDR3 DNA is TGTGCCACCAGTGGGGACTCCCTCCAAGAGACCCAGTACTTC.

The rearrangement links TRBV7-6 to TRBJ2-7; TRBD1 matches at 9 bases. J was trimmed by 3 bases and V by 5 bases; bases with no gene match: 8. This CDR3 spans 15 amino acids. Germline V gene lookup returns CDR1 SGHVS and CDR2 FNYEAQ. The CDR3 sequence: CASSPGTGTYYEQYF. CDR3 coding DNA: TGTGCCAGCAGCCCCGGGACAGGGACATACTACGAGCAGTACTTC.

The chain's CDR3 is CASSLGTVSQSGNTIYF. CDR3 DNA: TGCGCCAGCAGCCTTGGGACAGTAAGCCAGTCTGGAAACACCATATATTTT. The chain carries TRBV4-3 and TRBJ1-3; 7 bases align to TRBD1. The J segment lost 1 base and the V segment lost 4 bases, leaving 10 bases of the junction unmatched. There are 17 residues in the CDR3. Germline lookup yields CDR1 LGHNA and CDR2 YSLEER.

The genes are TRBV4-3 and TRBJ1-2; 7 bases match TRBD1. The CDR3 contains 16 residues. CDR1 is LGHNA and CDR2 is YSLEER in the germline V gene. V dropped 0 bases and J dropped 2; count of bases not matched to a gene: 6. CDR3 region: CASSQDARGQNYGYTF. CDR3 in DNA: TGCGCCAGCAGCCAAGATGCGAGGGGGCAGAACTATGGCTACACCTTC.

This chain joins TRBV30 and TRBJ1-3; D is undetermined. V was shortened by 3 bases and J by 3 bases, with 12 bases between the two germline ends. The CDR3 is 14 amino acids. Germline V gene sequence: CDR1 GTSNPN, CDR2 SVGIG (reference sequence). Here the CDR3 DNA reads TGTGCCTGGAGGTCCCAAGGAGTTGGAAACACCATATATTTT. This codes for CAWRSQGVGNTIYF.

Written as DNA, the CDR3 is TGTGCCAGCAGCGCGGAAGCAGGGATTTCACCCCTCCACTTT. The encoded protein is CASSAEAGISPLHF. The chain has TRBV5-4 and TRBJ1-6, with a weak D call TRBD1 (5 bases). CDR1 and CDR2 (germline): SGHNT, YYREEE (reference sequence). With 4 bases removed from V and 9 bases from J, the gap between germline ends came to 14 bases. This CDR3 is 14 amino acids long.

This chain connects TRBV21-1 to TRBJ1-1; no check of the table's D call, TRBD1, against the DNA was made. TRBV21-1 is an annotated pseudogene. This CDR3 region has 11 residues. The CDR3 protein is CPNGAIFEAFF. In DNA form, the CDR3 reads TGTCCAAATGGGGCCATCTTTGAGGCTTTCTTT.

The chain recombines TRBV7-2 with TRBJ2-3, with D unresolved. This CDR3 region has 14 residues. Trimming left V 8 bases short and J 4 bases short, with 16 bases between. Germline V CDR1 and CDR2: SGHTA, FQGNSA. The CDR3 sequence is CASSRPPRADTQYF. The CDR3, as DNA: TGTGCCAGCTCTCGCCCACCCCGCGCAGATACGCAGTATTTT.

The rearrangement uses TRBV5-4 and TRBJ1-2; 11 bases line up with TRBD1. Germline trimming cut 4 bases from V and 4 bases from J; bases unmatched to any gene: 6. Germline values: CDR1 SGHNT, CDR2 YYREEE (reference sequence). The CDR3 spans 15 residues. DNA for the CDR3: TGTGCCAGCAGCGCCAGGGACAGGGGGGTCTATGGCTACACCTTC. Translation: CASSARDRGVYGYTF.

The CDR3 loop reads CASSWGQGTYGYTF. The CDR3 DNA follows: TGTGCCAGCAGCTGGGGACAGGGGACCTATGGCTACACCTTC. The chain is built from TRBV5-6 and TRBJ1-2, with 10 bases identical to TRBD1. This CDR3 has 14 residues. V shed 3 bases and J 4 bases; nucleotides not matched to a gene: 3. CDR1 is SGHDT, CDR2 YYEEEE, per germline.

The rearrangement joins TRBV14 to TRBJ2-5, with 8 bases fitting TRBD1. The V and J ends lost 0 bases and 5 bases, in that order; junction bases with no gene match: 5. Per germline, CDR1 SGHDN and CDR2 FVKESK. The CDR3 has 15 amino acids. The CDR3 spells CASSQDSGGDETQYF. The DNA of the CDR3 is TGTGCCAGCAGCCAAGATTCAGGGGGCGATGAGACCCAGTACTTC.